This T cell receptor (beta chain) was retrieved from a study of T-cell memory formation after mild COVID-19. Findings of the study overall: The CD4+ clones that contracted clustered mainly within CM and EM, and the CD8+ clones concentrated in EMRA. There were some responding clones in pre-infection memory, which suggested that cross-reactive memory had joined.

TCRdb reprocessed the 5' RACE reads via MiXCR and lists one record per CDR3 protein. The sample includes 400,000 to 500,000 distinct CDR3 sequences, under 20% of them seen just once. This clonotype was detected a few times. What it binds is not known. Unmatched junction bases numbered 12, after V lost 0 bases and J lost 2 bases. This CDR3 has 19 amino acids. The germline gives CDR1 LGHDT, CDR2 YNNKEL (reference sequence). Sequences were obtained from PBMCs or a T cell subset sorted from them (not recorded which). The rearrangement joins TRBV3-1 to TRBJ2-5, with 10 bases lining up with TRBD2. This sequence was found in a man younger than 30 who had mild COVID-19 (a few samples of this study predate the infection). Cell type and time point are not known. The CDR3 nucleotides are TGTGCCAGCAGCCAAGATGTGGTCACTAGCGGGGAACGACAAGAGACCCAGTACTTC. It translates to CASSQDVVTSGERQETQYF.